This entry is about one T cell receptor (beta chain). The entry originates in a study of T cells in Graves' hyperthyroidism and ophthalmopathy. Patients between 18 and 65 years old had hyperthyroidism, newly diagnosed and lasting under 2 months. Clinical symptoms, serum thyroxine, TRAb, thyroid ultrasound and orbital computed tomography established diagnosis. Amplified TCR beta CDR3 regions derived from RNA transcripts. TCR CDR3 regions were first amplified by RT-PCR with HTBI primers. TCRdb analysed the multiplex PCR reads with MiXCR anew, one entry per CDR3 protein. The sample includes 650,000 to 700,000 distinct CDR3 sequences, approximately 15% of them seen just once. The germline gives CDR1 SNHLY, CDR2 FYNNEI. The CDR3 is 17 residues long. The J segment lost 1 base and the V segment lost 5 bases, leaving 7 bases of the junction unmatched.

The clonotype was recovered from a man aged 45 to 65 with Graves' hyperthyroidism. Sequences were obtained from blood. V and J are TRBV2 and TRBJ2-2, with TRBD2 matching 10 bases. For the CDR3, the DNA is TGTGCCAGCAGTCAGAAATCTAGCGGGGGGAACACCGGGGAGCTGTTTTTT. Amino acids: CASSQKSSGGNTGELFF.